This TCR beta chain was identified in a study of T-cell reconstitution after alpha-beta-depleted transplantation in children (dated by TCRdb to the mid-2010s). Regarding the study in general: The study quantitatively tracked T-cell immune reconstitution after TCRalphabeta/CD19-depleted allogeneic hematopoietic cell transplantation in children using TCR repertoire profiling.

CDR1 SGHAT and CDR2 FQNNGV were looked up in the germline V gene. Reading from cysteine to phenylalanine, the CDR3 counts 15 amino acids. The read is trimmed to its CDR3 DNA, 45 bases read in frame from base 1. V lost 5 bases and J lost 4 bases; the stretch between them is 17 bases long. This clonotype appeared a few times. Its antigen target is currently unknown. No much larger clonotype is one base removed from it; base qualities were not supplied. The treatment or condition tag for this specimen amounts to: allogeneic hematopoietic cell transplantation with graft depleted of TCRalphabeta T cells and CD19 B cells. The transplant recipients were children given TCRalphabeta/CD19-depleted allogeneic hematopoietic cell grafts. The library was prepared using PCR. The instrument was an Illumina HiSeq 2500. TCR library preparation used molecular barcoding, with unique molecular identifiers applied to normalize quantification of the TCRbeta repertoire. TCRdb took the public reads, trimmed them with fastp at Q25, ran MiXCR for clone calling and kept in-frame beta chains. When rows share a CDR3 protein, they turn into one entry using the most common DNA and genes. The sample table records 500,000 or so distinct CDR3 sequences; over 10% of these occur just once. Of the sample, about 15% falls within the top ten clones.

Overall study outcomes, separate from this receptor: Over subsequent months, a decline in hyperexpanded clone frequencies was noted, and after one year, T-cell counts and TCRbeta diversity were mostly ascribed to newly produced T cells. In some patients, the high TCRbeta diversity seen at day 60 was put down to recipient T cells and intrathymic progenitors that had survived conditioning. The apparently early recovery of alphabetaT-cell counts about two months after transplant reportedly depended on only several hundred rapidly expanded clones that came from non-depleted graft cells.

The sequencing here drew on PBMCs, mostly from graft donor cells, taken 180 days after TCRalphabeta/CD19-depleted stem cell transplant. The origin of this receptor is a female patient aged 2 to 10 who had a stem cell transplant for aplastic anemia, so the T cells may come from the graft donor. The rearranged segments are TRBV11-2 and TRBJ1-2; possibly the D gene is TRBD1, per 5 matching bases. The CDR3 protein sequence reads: CASSPRSGSPYGYTF. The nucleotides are TGTGCCAGCAGCCCACGGTCAGGGTCCCCCTATGGCTACACCTTC. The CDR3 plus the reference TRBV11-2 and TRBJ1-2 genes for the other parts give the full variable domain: EAGVAQSPRYKIIEKRQSVAFWCNPISGHATLYWYQQILGQGPKLLIQFQNNGVVDDSQLPKDRFSAERLKGVDSTLKIQPAKLEDSAVYLCASSPRSGSPYGYTFGSGTRLTVV.